This T cell receptor (beta chain) was retrieved from a study of T cell responses to AZD1222 COVID-19 vaccine. The overall study: Pooled samples include second doses given at about 4 or 12 weeks. Study-wide findings and caveats: Vaccine-associated CD4 TCRs spanned spike, dominant at 160-218 and 743-854. AZD1222 recipients seropositive at baseline numbered only five to seven. Targeting of unmutated variant regions was reportedly seen in nearly half of spike-specific TCRs.

Germline lookup yields CDR1 MDHEN and CDR2 SYDVKM. Losses at the gene ends were 8 bases for V and 4 bases for J; bases not matched to a gene: 9. This CDR3 region has 14 residues. Notes on this clone: Its antigen remains unknown.

Clones were read by immunoSEQ multiplex PCR, and TCRdb kept only the in-frame ones, dropping some. The sample lists about 95,000 clones, about 89% occurring once. This chain joins TRBV28 and TRBJ2-7; TRBD1 matches 9 bases. The receptor was derived from an adult in good health. Material: peripheral blood, obtained on day 0 of AZD1222 vaccination. CDR3 protein: CASLKGQGLYEQYF. The CDR3 DNA is TGTGCCAGCTTAAAGGGACAGGGACTATACGAGCAGTACTTC. Full variable domain (outside the CDR3, taken from reference TRBV28 and TRBJ2-7): DVKVTQSSRYLVKRTGEKVFLECVQDMDHENMFWYRQDPGLGLRLIYFSYDVKMKEKGDIPEGYSVSREKKERFSLILESASTNQTSMYLCASLKGQGLYEQYFGPGTRLTVT.